The rows below give T cell receptor beta chains drawn from one sample of a study of beta chain features in type 1 diabetes. Method: immunoSEQ multiplex PCR; TCRdb's copy keeps in-frame clones and lacks some. The data show approximately 250,000 clones, around 9.9% seen once. The material sequenced was naive CD4+ T cells from blood. Receptors originate from a young man with type 1 diabetes. CDR3s include the opening cysteine and the closing phenylalanine or tryptophan.

14 | TRBJ1-5 | TRBV25-1 | CASSGGQGWGPQHF
14 | TRBJ1-5 | TRBV7-8 | CASSFRGNIQPQHF
15 | TRBJ2-5 | TRBV18 | CASSQGRGDQETQYF
15 | TRBJ2-5 | TRBV7-2 | CASSLARLLTITQYF
13 | TRBJ2-3 | TRBV2 | CASRRTSPDTQYF
16 | TRBJ1-1 | TRBV5-1 | CASSLVEQTGGTEAFF
16 | TRBJ1-6 | TRBV28 | CASSLFSGGLNSPLHF
14 | TRBJ2-3 | TRBV7-8 | CASSTRGVTDTQYF
11 | TRBJ2-7 | TRBV28 | CASSLGRAVLF
14 | TRBJ2-7 | TRBV7-2 | CASSHTGLAYEQYF
14 | TRBJ1-1 | TRBV9 | CASSVGPGETEAFF
12 | TRBJ2-5 | TRBV27 | CASSLVPPGQYF
13 | TRBJ1-1 | TRBV7-3 | CASSFRKNTEAFF
14 | TRBJ2-7 | TRBV2 | CASNPRQGAYEQYF
18 | TRBJ1-6 | TRBV19 | CASRSTKTTGTGTSPLHF
15 | TRBJ1-2 | TRBV2 | CASRTGRQGLLGYTF
14 | TRBJ2-7 | TRBV5-4 | CASSSGTQTYEQYF
14 | TRBJ2-1 | TRBV5-4 | CASSSGGPGNEQFF
14 | TRBJ1-5 | TRBV18 | CASSPRDRAAPQHF
13 | TRBJ1-2 | TRBV5-1 | CASSFGETGGYTF
14 | TRBJ2-5 | TRBV7-9 | CASSLTSGAETQYF
16 | TRBJ1-2 | TRBV5-1 | CASSLGGTGGHYGYTF
16 | TRBJ2-4 | TRBV7-8 | CASSLGAGTAKNIQYF
13 | TRBJ2-7 | TRBV19 | CASSGTGGTEQYF
18 | TRBJ1-2 | TRBV18 | CASSPPYPLLSSRNGYTF
17 | TRBJ2-1 | TRBV9 | CASSVVGQGVMSNEQFF
13 | TRBJ1-1 | TRBV29-1 | CSVRGRVGTEAFF
13 | TRBJ1-2 | TRBV25-1 | CASSVVPNYGYTF
13 | TRBJ1-1 | TRBV4-1 | CASTKTRNTEAFF